This T cell receptor beta chain appears in the sequencing data of a study of blood T cell repertoires in COVID-19 (dated by TCRdb to the early 2020s). General notes on the study: Samples from collaborators originated in the United States, Italy and Spain and spanned both the acute and convalescent phases of COVID-19. The prospective study material was composed of cDNA or gDNA derived from T cells, B-cell-depleted T cells, or PBMCs. Deeply sampled blood TCRbeta repertoires from subjects exposed to, actively infected with, or recovered from COVID-19 were included in the dataset. The repertoires were released in a freely available public database meant as a resource for research on the immune response to SARS-CoV-2. Samples came from the ongoing ImmuneRACE study (first 160 participants) plus 1,254 subjects from 6 global collaborators. A de-identified subject ID, COVID-19 status, age in years and sex were almost always included in the sample metadata. Where available, HLA class I and class II types were taken from metadata supplied by the sample provider and were not determined by assay-based typing.

Notes on this clone: There is no known antigen for this receptor. One base away there is no much larger clone; base qualities are not given.

Reading the germline V gene gives CDR1 KGHSH and CDR2 LQKENI. From V the trimming removes 3 bases and from J it removes 2 bases, while the gene matches leave 10 bases of the junction unaccounted for. The CDR3 sequence holds 17 residues, the cysteine and phenylalanine included. Just CDR3 DNA is preserved here, 51 bases in frame from base 1. Summary of the overall study and its limitations: The quantity of clinical and demographic metadata differed by source and by participant and was supplied without curation.

TCRbeta CDR3 regions were amplified from genomic DNA using the immunoSEQ Assay, a bias-controlled multiplex PCR. The paper's processing steps were these. Nucleated cell counts per sample were estimated from amplification of reference gene primers within the assay. To quantify the absolute abundance of each unique TCRbeta CDR3 rearrangement, sequence reads were collapsed and filtered. For each sample, productive Simpson clonality was calculated as the square root of Simpson's diversity index over productive rearrangements. TCRdb retrieved this table from immuneACCESS and kept in-frame rearrangements only. Not all clones are present; in checked studies, unresolved V genes account for under half, and no reason is known for the remainder. V, J and clone size are those of that table, while D and trimming were read from the DNA. The sample records around 170,000 clones, about 89% of which are singletons. About 2.8% of the sample rests with the top ten.

Each collaborating institution followed its own protocols to collect whole blood in K2EDTA tubes. Collaborator samples were shipped for TCRbeta analysis as frozen whole blood, isolated PBMCs, or DNA extracted from either sample type. This clonotype originated in a man in his sixties with acute or convalescent COVID-19. Sequencing used peripheral blood. Rearrangement joined TRBV18 to TRBJ2-3; the central 8 bases match TRBD2. The CDR3 protein is CASSPLGEAGATDTQYF. Read as DNA, the sequence is TGTGCCAGCTCACCTCTCGGGGAAGCGGGGGCCACAGATACGCAGTATTTT.